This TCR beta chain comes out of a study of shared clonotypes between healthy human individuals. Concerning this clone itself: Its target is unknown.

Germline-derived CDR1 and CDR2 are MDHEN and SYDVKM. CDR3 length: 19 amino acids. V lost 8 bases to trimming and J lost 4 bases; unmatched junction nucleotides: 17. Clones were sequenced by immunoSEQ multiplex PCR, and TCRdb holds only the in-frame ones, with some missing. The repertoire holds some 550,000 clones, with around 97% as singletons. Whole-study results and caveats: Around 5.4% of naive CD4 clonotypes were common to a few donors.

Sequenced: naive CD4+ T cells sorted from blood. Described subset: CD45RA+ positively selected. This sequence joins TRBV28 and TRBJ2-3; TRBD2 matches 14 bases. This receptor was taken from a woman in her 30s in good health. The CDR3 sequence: CASHPRGRGLAGVADTQYF. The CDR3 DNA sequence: TGTGCCAGCCACCCCAGAGGTCGGGGACTAGCGGGAGTAGCAGATACGCAGTATTTT.